One sample yielded the 32 T cell receptor beta chains listed below, sequenced in a study of shared clonotypes between healthy human individuals. Clones were sequenced by immunoSEQ multiplex PCR, and TCRdb holds only the in-frame ones, with some missing. The top ten clones hold 0.36% of a sample with around 2.5 million clones, under 95% of them seen once. Sequencing used naive CD4+ T cells from PBMCs. The subset was: CD45RA+ positively selected. Every receptor here comes from a man younger than 30 in good health. Some clones in this sample may be carry-over from other donors' samples.

Points on this clone: Other DNA sequences in the sample encode the same CDR3. The chain combines TRBV18 with TRBJ1-5; D remains ambiguous. The CDR3 covers 13 residues. From germline, CDR1 is KGHSH and CDR2 LQKENI. Trimming cost V 1 base and J 4 bases, with 5 bases left between them. The DNA of the CDR3 is TGTGCCAGCTCACCACAAAGAAATCAGCCCCAGCATTTT. Amino acids: CASSPQRNQPQHF.

Details on this clone: Different DNA sequences within this sample yield the same CDR3. This chain connects TRBV5-1 to TRBJ2-3; 11 bases map to TRBD2. Germline CDR1 reads SGHRS; CDR2 reads YFSETQ. With V trimmed by 5 bases and J by 5 bases, 4 bases remained unmatched. The CDR3 covers 14 residues. In DNA form, the CDR3 reads TGCGCCAGCAGTGGACTAGCGGGTGAAGATACGCAGTATTTT. Encoded protein: CASSGLAGEDTQYF. The variable domain in full, with the rest retrieved from reference TRBV5-1 and TRBJ2-3, is KAGVTQTPRYLIKTRGQQVTLSCSPISGHRSVSWYQQTPGQGLQFLFEYFSETQRNKGNFPGRFSGRQFSNSRSEMNVSTLELGDSALYLCASSGLAGEDTQYFGPGTRLTVL.

Concerning this clone: This CDR3 is also generated by other DNA sequences in the sample. J is TRBJ1-5 and V is TRBV18, with D perhaps TRBD1 (5 bases). Germline CDR1 is KGHSH and CDR2 is LQKENI. The CDR3 consists of 16 residues. V lost 3 bases, J lost 1 base, and 13 bases lay in between. The CDR3 region has the DNA TGTGCCAGCTCACCTCAGGGTTTGGGGAGCAATCAGCCCCAGCATTTT. Translated, it gives CASSPQGLGSNQPQHF.

The chain carries TRBV2 and TRBJ1-1, with 7 bases that match TRBD1. The CDR3 covers 15 residues. The V gene end was trimmed by 6 bases and the J gene end by 5 bases; junction bases not matched to a gene: 12. The germline gives CDR1 SNHLY, CDR2 FYNNEI. The DNA of the CDR3 is TGTGCCAGCAGGAGAGGAGGCAGGGGGAGTACTGAAGCTTTCTTT. Amino acids: CASRRGGRGSTEAFF.

For this clone: Different DNA sequences within this sample yield the same CDR3. The V and J genes are TRBV7-9 and TRBJ1-1; no reliable D call. The CDR3 runs to 13 residues. Germline loops: CDR1 SEHNR, CDR2 FQNEAQ (reference sequence). V was trimmed by 1 base and J by 2 bases, leaving 5 bases between them. The CDR3, as DNA: TGTGCCAGCAGCTTAGGCAGAAACACTGAAGCTTTCTTT. Amino acids: CASSLGRNTEAFF.

The gene calls are TRBV2 and TRBJ2-6; D is uncertain. The germline V and J ends were trimmed by 2 bases and 1 base, with 12 bases remaining between them. This CDR3 spans 17 amino acids. Germline V gene data show CDR1 as SNHLY and CDR2 as FYNNEI. The chain's CDR3 is CASSERASRSGANVLTF. The CDR3 DNA sequence: TGTGCCAGCAGTGAAAGGGCATCTCGGTCTGGGGCCAACGTCCTGACTTTC.

This chain joins TRBV7-9 and TRBJ2-3; 8 nucleotides line up with TRBD1. The CDR3 is 19 amino acids. The junction had 15 bases not matched to a gene; V was cut back by 4 bases and J by 0 bases. Germline V lookup: CDR1 SEHNR, CDR2 FQNEAQ (reference sequence). In DNA, the CDR3 is TGTGCCAGCAGCTCCATCCTCAGGGGGCGTAAAACGAGCACAGATACGCAGTATTTT. Translated, it gives CASSSILRGRKTSTDTQYF.

This clone was seen just once. V usage is TRBV6-1 and J usage is TRBJ2-1, with TRBD2 matching over 8 bases. Germline V CDR1 and CDR2: MNHNS, SASEGT. CDR3 length equals 14 residues. V shed 8 bases and J 1 base; nucleotides not matched to a gene: 4. CDR3 DNA: TGTGCCAGCCGGACTAGCTGGTCCTACAATGAGCAGTTCTTC. Protein product: CASRTSWSYNEQFF.

This chain's CDR3 is CASSGAVGELFF. CDR3 DNA sequence: TGTGCCAGTTCGGGGGCTGTCGGGGAGCTGTTTTTT. J is TRBJ2-2 and V is TRBV25-1, with D perhaps matching TRBD1 or TRBD2 (6 bases each). Germline loops: CDR1 MGHDK, CDR2 SYGVNS. V lost 9 bases, J lost 7 bases, and 12 bases lay in between. The CDR3 spans 12 residues.

A note on this clone: One junction end disagrees with the germline gene, perhaps due to a read error. Other nucleotide sequences from this sample produce the same CDR3. In DNA, the CDR3 is TGTGCCAGCAACCCCTTGGGGGGGAGAAACGAGCAATACTTC. This translates into CASNPLGGRNEQYF. The V gene is TRBV28, the J gene TRBJ2-7; 7 nucleotides agree with TRBD2. Germline V gene lookup returns CDR1 MDHEN and CDR2 SYDVKM. The CDR3 has 14 amino acids. The entire variable domain, with the rest obtained from reference TRBV28 and TRBJ2-7, is as follows: DVKVTQSSRYLVKRTGEKVFLECVQDMDHENMFWYRQDPGLGLRLIYFSYDVKMKEKGDIPEGYSVSREKKERFSLILESASTNQTSMYLCASNPLGGRNEQYFGPGTRLTVT.

The J gene is TRBJ2-6, the V gene TRBV5-1, with 7 bases matching TRBD1. Germline assignment: CDR1 SGHRS and CDR2 YFSETQ. The CDR3 has 17 amino acids. V gave up 4 bases and J gave up 1 base; unmatched junction bases: 8. The CDR3 nucleotides read TGCGCCAGCAGCCTGCTGGGACAGATTTCTGGGGCCAACGTCCTGACTTTC. Encoded protein: CASSLLGQISGANVLTF.

This clone is a singleton in its sample. The J gene is TRBJ2-1, the V gene TRBV6-4; TRBD2 is a possible D gene (5 bases). This CDR3 has 14 residues. Germline lookup yields CDR1 MRHNA and CDR2 SNTAGT. V was shortened by 6 bases and J by 9 bases, with 18 bases between the two germline ends. CDR3 residues: CASRSEVAMGEQFF. CDR3 in DNA: TGTGCCAGCAGGAGTGAGGTAGCGATGGGTGAGCAGTTCTTC.

This clone has more than one count but fewer than ten. The CDR3 is CASVELFF. CDR3 sequence (DNA): TGTGCCAGCGTGGAGCTGTTTTTT. This chain links TRBV9 with TRBJ2-2; the D is unclear. Germline V lookup: CDR1 SGDLS, CDR2 YYNGEE. This CDR3 region has 8 residues. The V end was cut by 7 bases, the J end by 10 bases, with 2 bases between.

Details on this clone: The germline gene is not matched at one end of the junction; a read error may be the cause. This chain uses TRBV6-1 with TRBJ2-7, with 13 bases that match TRBD2. The CDR3 covers 11 residues. Germline loops: CDR1 MNHNS, CDR2 SASEGT. CDR3 region: CASSGTSGSLF. The CDR3 region has the DNA TGTGCCAGCAGTGGGACTAGCGGGAGCCTCTTC.

The chain recombines TRBV25-1 with TRBJ1-1, with a tentative D call TRBD1 (6 bases). Per the germline V gene, CDR1 is MGHDK and CDR2 is SYGVNS. Trimming took 7 bases from V and 3 from J, leaving 18 bases between them. The CDR3 consists of 15 residues. The CDR3, as DNA: TGTGCCAGCAACGGCAGGGGCGTGGGGGACACTGAAGCTTTCTTT. Its protein product is CASNGRGVGDTEAFF.

The chain recombines TRBV5-4 with TRBJ2-5; a possible D gene is TRBD1 (6 bases). V was pared by 4 bases and J by 3 bases, with 16 bases between. The germline V gene has CDR1 SGHNT and CDR2 YYREEE (reference sequence). The CDR3 length is 15 residues. CDR3 amino acids: CASSAPPRTEETQYF. DNA of the CDR3: TGTGCCAGCAGCGCGCCGCCCAGGACAGAAGAGACCCAGTACTTC.

This chain connects TRBV2 to TRBJ1-1; D gene ambiguous. Germline V gene sequence: CDR1 SNHLY, CDR2 FYNNEI. V was clipped by 7 bases and J by 7 bases, with 13 bases between them. CDR3 size: 12 residues. The CDR3 is CASTLDGFEAFF. The CDR3 nucleotides read TGTGCCAGCACCCTGGACGGATTTGAAGCTTTCTTT.

The sample holds one count of this clone. The rearrangement links TRBV30 to TRBJ2-5; D is unclear. Trimming removed 4 bases from V and 5 bases from J, with 11 bases in between. The germline CDR1 and CDR2 sequences are GTSNPN and SVGIG (reference sequence). The CDR3 loop spans 12 amino acids. The chain's CDR3 is CAWKSPSETQYF. The CDR3, as DNA: TGTGCCTGGAAAAGCCCGTCCGAGACCCAGTACTTC.

J is TRBJ2-7 and V is TRBV5-1, with 11 nucleotides matching TRBD2. V lost 4 bases to trimming and J lost 4 bases; unmatched junction nucleotides: 4. This CDR3 contains 14 residues. The germline V gene encodes CDR1 SGHRS and CDR2 YFSETQ. The CDR3 loop reads CASSPRLAGYEQYF. The CDR3 DNA reads as TGCGCCAGCAGCCCGAGACTAGCGGGGTACGAGCAGTACTTC.

This chain joins TRBV7-2 and TRBJ2-7; 9 bases fit TRBD2. J gave up 3 bases and V 5 bases, and 8 bases lay outside the gene matches. The CDR3 is made up of 15 amino acids. The V gene's germline CDR1 is SGHTA and CDR2 FQGNSA. This chain's CDR3 is CASSQRLAASYEQYF. The CDR3 nucleotides are TGTGCCAGCAGCCAACGACTAGCGGCGAGCTACGAGCAGTACTTC.

This clone turned up a few times. This sample also contains other DNA sequences that code for the same CDR3. The chain carries TRBV18 and TRBJ1-1; D not resolved. Germline-derived CDR1 and CDR2 are KGHSH and LQKENI. The V and J ends lost 3 bases and 1 base respectively, with 3 bases between them. The CDR3 contains 12 residues. CDR3 region: CASSPGNTEAFF. CDR3 nucleotide sequence: TGTGCCAGCTCACCGGGGAACACTGAAGCTTTCTTT.

As to this clone: At the DNA level, this CDR3 is encoded by other sequences in the same sample as well. This chain links TRBV5-1 with TRBJ2-1; the match to TRBD2 covers 14 bases. The ends lost 2 bases at V and 4 bases at J; junction bases unmatched: 5. Germline CDR1 is SGHRS and CDR2 is YFSETQ. The CDR3 runs 17 residues. CDR3 bases: TGCGCCAGCAGCTTTGGACTAGCGGGAGGTATATACAATGAGCAGTTCTTC. It codes for CASSFGLAGGIYNEQFF.

V and J are TRBV5-1 and TRBJ2-5, with unresolved D. Looked up from germline, CDR1 is SGHRS and CDR2 is YFSETQ. V was trimmed by 2 bases and J by 5 bases, leaving 16 bases between them. This CDR3 is 15 amino acids long. Written as DNA, the CDR3 is TGCGCCAGCAGCTTCAACAACCCAGACTCGGAGACCCAGTACTTC. Its translation is CASSFNNPDSETQYF.

The chain carries TRBV18 and TRBJ2-3; the match to TRBD2 covers 12 bases. Germline V gene lookup returns CDR1 KGHSH and CDR2 LQKENI. The V segment lost 1 base and the J segment 4 bases; nucleotides outside the gene matches: 6. The CDR3 has 17 residues. CDR3 region: CASSPLTSGSFPDTQYF. As DNA, the CDR3 is TGTGCCAGCTCACCACTGACTAGCGGGAGCTTCCCAGATACGCAGTATTTT.

As for this clone: This sample includes further DNA sequences coding for the same CDR3. The chain uses TRBV29-1 and TRBJ1-5; the D is unclear. The V end lost 4 bases, the J end lost 1 base, and 8 bases lay between the germline ends. CDR3 length: 13 amino acids. Germline values: CDR1 SQVTM, CDR2 ANQGSEA. The CDR3 protein is CSVGEHSNQPQHF. In DNA form, the CDR3 reads TGCAGCGTTGGAGAGCACAGCAATCAGCCCCAGCATTTT.

V usage is TRBV6-1 and J usage is TRBJ2-7; the match to TRBD1 covers 9 bases. V shed 5 bases, J shed 0 bases, and the junction held 5 bases outside the gene matches. The CDR3 loop spans 15 amino acids. The germline V gene encodes CDR1 MNHNS and CDR2 SASEGT. For the CDR3, the DNA is TGTGCCAGCAGTAGACCGGGACAGGGCTCCTACGAGCAGTACTTC. This translates into CASSRPGQGSYEQYF.

The V and J genes are TRBV5-1 and TRBJ2-2; 7 bases agree with TRBD2. Trimming took 6 bases from V and 5 from J; bases not matched to a gene: 7. The CDR3 has 14 amino acids. Per the germline V gene, CDR1 is SGHRS and CDR2 is YFSETQ. CDR3 nucleotide sequence: TGCGCCAGCACCCCTTCTAGCGGTACCGGGGAGCTGTTTTTT. As protein: CASTPSSGTGELFF.

The genes are TRBV9 and TRBJ1-1; D might be TRBD1 (5 bases). Germline V gene data show CDR1 as SGDLS and CDR2 as YYNGEE. This CDR3 is built from 13 residues. V lost 3 bases and J 0 bases, leaving 6 bases between the germline ends. CDR3 amino acids: CASSGQMNTEAFF. The CDR3 DNA follows: TGTGCCAGCAGCGGACAGATGAACACTGAAGCTTTCTTT.

This clone was observed a handful of times. Other DNA sequences within the sample encode an identical CDR3. This chain connects TRBV18 to TRBJ1-2; D is undetermined. V gave up 2 bases and J gave up 3 bases, with 4 bases separating them. Germline V lookup: CDR1 KGHSH, CDR2 LQKENI. CDR3 length: 12 residues. CDR3: CASSPGDYGYTF. For the CDR3, the DNA is TGTGCCAGCTCACCAGGGGACTATGGCTACACCTTC.

This chain joins TRBV7-6 and TRBJ2-5; a weak D match, TRBD1 (5 bases). CDR1 is SGHVS and CDR2 is FNYEAQ in the germline V gene. The CDR3 totals 16 residues. With 2 bases removed from V and 9 bases from J, the gap between germline ends came to 22 bases. The CDR3 loop is CASSLPFLGAGGAQYF. The CDR3 nucleotides read TGTGCCAGCAGCTTACCTTTTCTAGGGGCTGGTGGGGCCCAGTACTTC.

V is TRBV27 and J is TRBJ2-1, with D tentatively TRBD2 (6 bases). This CDR3 region has 17 residues. V gave up 6 bases and J gave up 8 bases, with 26 bases separating them. The V gene's germline CDR1 is MNHEY and CDR2 SMNVEV (reference sequence). The CDR3, as DNA: TGTGCCAGCAGCCCAATTCGACGGGAGCGGGTCGGCGATGAGCAGTTCTTC. Translating gives CASSPIRRERVGDEQFF.

About this clone: Different DNA sequences within this sample yield the same CDR3. The gene calls are TRBV9 and TRBJ2-7, with D possibly matching TRBD2 (6 bases). CDR1 is SGDLS and CDR2 is YYNGEE in the germline V gene. The CDR3 extends over 15 amino acids. V dropped 0 bases and J dropped 2 bases, with 12 bases sitting between them. CDR3 coding DNA: TGTGCCAGCAGCGTAGCAGGAGGGCCTACCTACGAGCAGTACTTC. Residues: CASSVAGGPTYEQYF.